This T cell receptor (beta chain) was identified during a study of cytomegalovirus exposure and HLA in healthy donors. Study-wide points: Rare TCR sequences predominated, though certain public TCRs were found in many donors. Later work found that TCR association rates differed between HLA loci; DRB1 had the most and HLA-C the fewest.

Primers: 60 Vbeta forward and 13 Jbeta reverse. Sequencing was performed with immunoSEQ multiplex PCR; in TCRdb, only in-frame clones are kept and a portion is missing. The sample has some 130,000 clones. About this clone: Its antigen remains unknown.

Trimming removed 2 bases from V and 8 bases from J; junction bases left unmatched: 5. CDR1 GTSNPN and CDR2 SVGIG come from the germline V gene (reference sequence). This CDR3 is 14 amino acids long. The receptor comes from a young man in good health and CMV-seronegative. Sequencing was carried out using PBMCs. This chain uses TRBV30 with TRBJ2-6, with TRBD1 matching 8 bases. CDR3 in DNA: TGTGCCTGGAGTTCGCAGGGGGCTTCCAACGTCCTGACTTTC. Translated, it gives CAWSSQGASNVLTF.